These 14 T cell receptor beta chains came from one sample sequenced in a study of blood T cell repertoires in COVID-19. The repertoire was sequenced with immunoSEQ multiplex PCR; TCRdb's copy has only in-frame clones and lacks some. This sample yields tens of thousands of clones, of which 65% to 90% are seen a single time; more than 15% belongs to the top ten. Material: peripheral blood. The receptor source for this set is an elderly woman with active or convalescent COVID-19.

V is TRBV7-8 and J is TRBJ2-2; D possibly corresponds to TRBD1 (7 bases). The CDR3 is 14 residues long. V was shortened by 7 bases and J by 5 bases, with 14 bases between the two germline ends. Germline V gene data show CDR1 as SGHVS and CDR2 as FQNEAQ. CDR3: CASIGGAGTGELFF. In DNA form, the CDR3 reads TGTGCCAGCATAGGGGGCGCGGGAACCGGGGAGCTGTTTTTT.

This clone was detected only once. The chain recombines TRBV5-5 with TRBJ2-7; no reliable D call. Germline CDR1 is SGHKS and CDR2 is YYEKEE (reference sequence). V dropped 0 bases and J dropped 3 bases, with 7 bases sitting between them. CDR3 length: 13 amino acids. The CDR3 DNA sequence: TGTGCCAGCAGCTTGGCCGCGGTCTACGAGCAGTACTTC. Translating it yields CASSLAAVYEQYF.

This chain joins TRBV5-6 and TRBJ2-2; TRBD1 matches at 10 bases. There are 16 residues in the CDR3. J was trimmed by 6 bases and V by 4 bases; bases with no gene match: 9. CDR1 and CDR2 from the germline V gene are SGHDT and YYEEEE. CDR3 sequence reads: CASSQTGGKMSGELFF. CDR3 DNA sequence: TGTGCCAGCAGCCAGACAGGGGGCAAAATGTCCGGGGAGCTGTTTTTT.

The gene calls are TRBV7-9 and TRBJ2-1; a possible D gene is TRBD2 (5 bases). The V end lost 2 bases, the J end lost 9 bases, and 8 bases lay between the germline ends. Germline V gene sequence: CDR1 SEHNR, CDR2 FQNEAQ (reference sequence). This CDR3 has 12 residues. CDR3 amino acids: CASSLRGGEQFF. Written as DNA, the CDR3 is TGTGCCAGCAGCTTACGGGGTGGTGAGCAGTTCTTC.

J is TRBJ2-2 and V is TRBV5-1; 7 positions match TRBD2. The CDR3 loop spans 16 amino acids. From germline, CDR1 is SGHRS and CDR2 YFSETQ. V lost 4 bases to trimming and J lost 5 bases; unmatched junction nucleotides: 11. Here the CDR3 DNA reads TGCGCCAGCAGCCGTTTCACTAGCGTAAGGACCGGGGAGCTGTTTTTT. Translating it yields CASSRFTSVRTGELFF.

The chain links TRBV12-5 to TRBJ1-1, with D hard to call. This CDR3 has 16 amino acids. Per the germline V gene, CDR1 is LGHNT and CDR2 is FRNRAP. Trimming shortened V by 0 bases and J by 5 bases, and 16 bases separated the two germline ends. CDR3 nucleotides: TGTGCTAGTGGTTTGGTACTTGACACACGAGGGACTGAAGCTTTCTTT. It encodes CASGLVLDTRGTEAFF. The complete variable domain, with remaining parts taken from reference TRBV12-5 and TRBJ1-1, reads DARVTQTPRHKVTEMGQEVTMRCQPILGHNTVFWYRQTMMQGLELLAYFRNRAPLDDSGMPKDRFSAEMPDATLATLKIQPSEPRDSAVYFCASGLVLDTRGTEAFFGQGTRLTVV.

The sample holds one count of this clone. CDR3 coding DNA: TGCGCCAGCAGCTCCTCCACGAGACACCTCACCGGGGAGCTGTTTTTT. Translated: CASSSSTRHLTGELFF. This chain uses TRBV5-1 with TRBJ2-2; D gene ambiguous. This CDR3 is built from 16 residues. Germline values: CDR1 SGHRS, CDR2 YFSETQ. V was pared by 3 bases and J by 4 bases, with 16 bases between.

This sequence joins TRBV6-2 or TRBV6-3 and TRBJ2-4, with a possible D match to TRBD1 (6 bases). The CDR3 has 15 amino acids. Germline loops: CDR1 MNHEY, CDR2 SVGEGT. V dropped 8 bases and J dropped 3 bases, with 17 bases sitting between them. Here the CDR3 reads CASGQPGQLKNIQYF. The DNA of the CDR3 is TGTGCCAGCGGCCAACCCGGACAGCTCAAAAACATTCAGTACTTC.

This clone has only one observation. The chain uses TRBV6-5 and TRBJ2-3; D gene ambiguous. The V and J ends lost 4 bases and 8 bases respectively, with 16 bases between them. The CDR3 is 14 residues long. The germline CDR1 and CDR2 sequences are MNHEY and SVGAGI. CDR3 DNA sequence: TGTGCCAGCAGTTTAGTTCCCTACCGTGGTACGCAGTATTTT. This gives the protein CASSLVPYRGTQYF.

This chain uses TRBV5-1 with TRBJ2-6; 7 bases align to TRBD1. Looked up from germline, CDR1 is SGHRS and CDR2 is YFSETQ. The ends lost 4 bases at V and 0 bases at J; junction bases unmatched: 19. The CDR3 length is 21 residues. CDR3 region: CASSPAGTAYRGNSGANVLTF. For the CDR3, the DNA is TGCGCCAGCAGCCCGGCCGGGACAGCCTATCGGGGAAACTCTGGGGCCAACGTCCTGACTTTC. Using reference TRBV5-1 and TRBJ2-6 for the parts outside the CDR3, the full variable domain is KAGVTQTPRYLIKTRGQQVTLSCSPISGHRSVSWYQQTPGQGLQFLFEYFSETQRNKGNFPGRFSGRQFSNSRSEMNVSTLELGDSALYLCASSPAGTAYRGNSGANVLTFGAGSRLTVL.

This clone is a singleton in its sample. The chain uses TRBV5-4 and TRBJ2-2; 10 positions agree with TRBD1. With 1 base clipped from V and 7 bases from J, the junction kept 7 bases outside the gene matches. CDR3 length: 16 amino acids. Germline V gene lookup returns CDR1 SGHNT and CDR2 YYREEE (reference sequence). The CDR3 sequence is CASSLRDRGTGGELFF. The CDR3 bases are TGTGCCAGCAGCTTGAGGGACAGGGGTACGGGCGGGGAGCTGTTTTTT. The full variable domain, completed using reference TRBV5-4 and TRBJ2-2, is ETGVTQSPTHLIKTRGQQVTLRCSSQSGHNTVSWYQQALGQGPQFIFQYYREEENGRGNFPPRFSGLQFPNYSSELNVNALELDDSALYLCASSLRDRGTGGELFFGEGSRLTVL.

This chain joins TRBV19 and TRBJ2-7; TRBD2 aligns across 7 bases. The germline V gene encodes CDR1 LNHDA and CDR2 SQIVND (reference sequence). Trimming at V came to 6 bases and at J to 1 base, leaving 9 bases not matched to a gene. The CDR3 length is 15 residues. CDR3 in amino acids: CASSLGLADSYEQYF. CDR3 DNA: TGTGCCAGTAGCTTAGGGCTAGCGGATTCCTACGAGCAGTACTTC.

This rearrangement joins TRBV7-2 to TRBJ2-1, with TRBD2 matching 8 bases. The CDR3 contains 15 residues. Looked up from germline, CDR1 is SGHTA and CDR2 is FQGNSA. The V segment lost 1 base and the J segment 8 bases; nucleotides outside the gene matches: 7. In DNA, the CDR3 is TGTGCCAGCAGCTTAGGCTACGGGGGGGGCTATGAGCAGTTCTTC. Protein product: CASSLGYGGGYEQFF.

This rearrangement joins TRBV5-4 to TRBJ2-2; 9 positions match TRBD2. The CDR3 is made up of 15 amino acids. Germline assignment: CDR1 SGHNT and CDR2 YYREEE (reference sequence). After removal of 4 bases from V and 7 bases from J, the junction contained 8 bases not matched to a gene. CDR3 in DNA: TGTGCCAGCAGCCTCGGGACTAGCAGCATCGGGGAGCTGTTTTTT. Its protein is CASSLGTSSIGELFF.